The 12 T cell receptor beta chains below come from one sample, sequenced in a study of blood T cell repertoires in COVID-19 (dated by TCRdb to 2018 to 2021). The library came from the immunoSEQ multiplex PCR assay. Held by TCRdb, this immuneACCESS table contains in-frame sequences only and omits some clones. Under half of the omission traces to an unresolved V gene where checked; the cause of the rest is unknown. Recorded for this sample are approximately 400,000 clones; around 87% of them occurred a single time. 1% to 1.5% of the sample is in the top ten clones. The material sequenced was PBMCs or T cells enriched from blood (not recorded which). The source of these receptors is a man aged 25-45 years who had recovered from COVID-19.

V is TRBV18 and J is TRBJ2-1, with 13 bases aligning to TRBD2. Germline V CDR1 and CDR2: KGHSH, LQKENI. The V segment lost 3 bases and the J segment 6 bases; nucleotides outside the gene matches: 5. The CDR3 totals 16 residues. The CDR3 is CASSPMTSGGPNEQFF. Written as DNA, the CDR3 is TGTGCCAGCTCACCGATGACTAGCGGGGGGCCCAATGAGCAGTTCTTC.

This rearrangement joins TRBV10-3 to TRBJ2-7; weak D call: TRBD2 (5 bases). The CDR3 sequence is 16 residues long. The V and J ends lost 4 bases and 2 bases respectively, with 18 bases between them. Per germline, CDR1 ENHRY and CDR2 SYGVKD. The CDR3 loop reads CAISGVARVRAYEQYF. The CDR3 DNA follows: TGTGCCATCAGTGGGGTAGCGAGGGTTAGGGCCTACGAGCAGTACTTC.

The DNA of the CDR3 is TGTGCCAGCAGTGAACAGAACTATGGCTACACCTTC. It encodes CASSEQNYGYTF. The chain recombines TRBV6-1 with TRBJ1-2, with D unresolved. Germline assignment: CDR1 MNHNS and CDR2 SASEGT. V was clipped by 2 bases and J by 2 bases, with 3 bases between them. CDR3 size: 12 residues.

The V and J genes are TRBV19 and TRBJ1-1, with 7 bases lining up with TRBD1. CDR3 size: 15 residues. Germline values: CDR1 LNHDA, CDR2 SQIVND (reference sequence). V lost 6 bases and J lost 3; bases outside the gene matches: 10. The CDR3 DNA follows: TGTGCCAGTAGCTCAGGGGGGATTTCCGACACTGAAGCTTTCTTT. Translated, it gives CASSSGGISDTEAFF.

V usage is TRBV19 and J usage is TRBJ1-2; no definite D call. CDR3 length: 14 amino acids. V was trimmed by 3 bases and J by 2 bases, leaving 10 bases between them. Germline CDR1 LNHDA, CDR2 SQIVND (reference sequence). CDR3 nucleotides: TGTGCCAGTAGTATCGGGTTATCGAACTATGGCTACACCTTC. This sequence encodes CASSIGLSNYGYTF.

The DNA for the CDR3 is TGCGCCAGCAGCCAGGGACAGGGCGCGATTGAGCAGTTCTTC. Translating it yields CASSQGQGAIEQFF. The chain employs TRBV4-3 and TRBJ2-1, with TRBD1 matching over 9 bases. This CDR3 contains 14 residues. The trim removed 3 bases at V and 9 bases at J, leaving 6 bases unmatched. CDR1 is LGHNA and CDR2 is YSLEER in the germline V gene.

The chain employs TRBV14 and TRBJ1-1, with TRBD1 identical over 7 bases. CDR3 size: 17 residues. Germline V gene data show CDR1 as SGHDN and CDR2 as FVKESK. With V trimmed by 4 bases and J by 2 bases, 13 bases remained unmatched. Here the CDR3 DNA reads TGTGCCAGCAGCCGAGGAGTAGGACAGGCTGGAAACACTGAAGCTTTCTTT. This sequence encodes CASSRGVGQAGNTEAFF.

CDR3 residues: CASSPATNEKLFF. In DNA form, the CDR3 reads TGTGCCAGCAGTCCAGCAACTAATGAAAAACTGTTTTTT. This chain connects TRBV25-1 to TRBJ1-4; the D is unclear. In germline, CDR1 is MGHDK, CDR2 SYGVNS. The V gene lost 5 bases and the J gene lost 0 bases, with 4 bases spanning the gap. The CDR3 sequence is 13 residues long. The full variable domain, in which reference TRBV25-1 and TRBJ1-4 provide the parts outside the CDR3, is EADIYQTPRYLVIGTGKKITLECSQTMGHDKMYWYQQDPGMELHLIHYSYGVNSTEKGDLSSESTVSRIRTEHFPLTLESARPSHTSQYLCASSPATNEKLFFGSGTQLSVL.

This chain links TRBV3-1 (or the pseudogene TRBV3-2) with TRBJ1-4; D may be TRBD1 (5 bases). V was pared by 5 bases and J by 8 bases, with 15 bases between. This CDR3 comprises 14 residues. Germline assignment: CDR1 LGHDT and CDR2 YNNKEL (reference sequence). The chain's CDR3 is CASSVQGNLEKLFF. In DNA, the CDR3 is TGTGCCAGCAGCGTTCAGGGAAACCTAGAAAAACTGTTTTTT.

This clone appeared a few times. The chain uses TRBV2 and TRBJ2-2, with D perhaps TRBD1 (6 bases). Germline assignment: CDR1 SNHLY and CDR2 FYNNEI. Trimming took off 5 bases at V and 6 bases at J, with 7 bases between the two ends. This CDR3 has 12 amino acids. CDR3 sequence: CASSTGSGELFF. The CDR3 DNA is TGTGCCAGCAGTACAGGGTCCGGGGAGCTGTTTTTT.

The chain has TRBV27 and TRBJ2-3; 8 positions match TRBD2. V dropped 8 bases and J dropped 4; count of bases not matched to a gene: 8. There are 14 residues in the CDR3. CDR1 and CDR2 from the germline V gene are MNHEY and SMNVEV (reference sequence). CDR3 protein: CASQLAGIADTQYF. Here the CDR3 DNA reads TGTGCCAGCCAGCTAGCGGGTATCGCAGATACGCAGTATTTT.

The chain combines TRBV4-1 with TRBJ2-3; 14 bases are shared with TRBD2. The CDR3 extends over 17 amino acids. In germline, CDR1 is MGHRA, CDR2 YSYEKL. V was clipped by 6 bases and J by 1 base; unmatched bases: 6. The CDR3 loop reads CASRIGGLAGGTDTQYF. DNA for the CDR3: TGCGCCAGCAGGATCGGGGGACTAGCGGGGGGCACAGATACGCAGTATTTT.